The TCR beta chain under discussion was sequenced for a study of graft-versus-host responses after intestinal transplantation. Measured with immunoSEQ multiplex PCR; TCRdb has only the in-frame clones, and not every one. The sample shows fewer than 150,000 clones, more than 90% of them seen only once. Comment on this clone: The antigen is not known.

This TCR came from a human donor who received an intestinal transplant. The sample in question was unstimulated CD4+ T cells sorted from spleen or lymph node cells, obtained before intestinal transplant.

The CDR3 DNA follows: TGTGCCAGCAGCTTAGTTCGGGAGCTGTTTTTT. Translated, it gives CASSLVRELFF. The V gene is TRBV11-3, the J gene TRBJ2-2; D gene uncertain. This CDR3 spans 11 amino acids. Germline values: CDR1 SGHNT, CDR2 YENEEA. V lost 1 base and J lost 9, with 3 bases in between.